This entry lists 20 T cell receptor beta chains sequenced from one sample in a study of a mutant IDH1 vaccine in newly diagnosed glioma (dated by TCRdb to the early 2020s). Library generation was performed with the immunoSEQ multiplex PCR assay. Sourced from immuneACCESS, this table was stored by TCRdb with only in-frame sequences that have V and J called. A share of the clones is absent; for the studies checked, an unresolved V gene accounts for under half, and the remainder has no known explanation. A total of 25,000 to 40,000 clones appear in this sample, roughly 87% of them only once. Under 2.5% of the sample goes to the ten largest clones. Their antigens are not known. The sample's time point label, decoded: week 47, end of study. Every vaccine dose consisted of 300 ug of a 20-mer mutant IDH1 peptide in Montanide, administered subcutaneously together with topical imiquimod. The source material was PBMCs, sampled from a glioma patient whose treatment included an IDH1 peptide vaccine. These receptors originate from a man aged 35-49 years with glioma.

The rearrangement joins TRBV28 to TRBJ1-1; no clear D gene. Trimming took 5 bases from V and 4 from J, leaving 11 bases between them. Germline values: CDR1 MDHEN, CDR2 SYDVKM. The CDR3 extends over 13 amino acids. The CDR3: CASSPRVTTEAFF. CDR3 nucleotide sequence: TGTGCCAGCAGTCCTAGGGTTACCACTGAAGCTTTCTTT. The full variable domain, with the rest looked up from reference TRBV28 and TRBJ1-1, is DVKVTQSSRYLVKRTGEKVFLECVQDMDHENMFWYRQDPGLGLRLIYFSYDVKMKEKGDIPEGYSVSREKKERFSLILESASTNQTSMYLCASSPRVTTEAFFGQGTRLTVV.

J is TRBJ1-1 and V is TRBV9, with 7 bases identical to TRBD1. Germline lookup yields CDR1 SGDLS and CDR2 YYNGEE. J lost 8 bases, V lost 2 bases, and 18 bases had no gene match. The CDR3 has 17 residues. CDR3 sequence: CASSVTSETGTFKEAFF. The CDR3 DNA follows: TGTGCCAGCAGCGTCACCTCCGAGACAGGGACTTTTAAGGAAGCTTTCTTT.

The rearrangement joins TRBV7-2 to TRBJ1-4; 9 bases are a match to TRBD1. Trimming at V came to 5 bases and at J to 5 bases, leaving 3 bases not matched to a gene. The CDR3 is made up of 14 amino acids. Per germline, CDR1 SGHTA and CDR2 FQGNSA. The chain's CDR3 is CASSPGTGNEKLFF. CDR3 nucleotide sequence: TGTGCCAGCAGCCCCGGGACAGGGAATGAAAAACTGTTTTTT.

The rearrangement uses TRBV28 and TRBJ2-7, with 7 bases that match TRBD2. The CDR3 consists of 15 residues. Germline V gene lookup returns CDR1 MDHEN and CDR2 SYDVKM. V dropped 4 bases and J dropped 9; count of bases not matched to a gene: 15. The CDR3 region is CASSSPGDYNAVQYF. CDR3 in DNA: TGTGCCAGCAGTTCCCCTGGGGACTATAACGCTGTGCAGTACTTC.

This sequence joins TRBV11-2 and TRBJ2-2, with 8 bases matching TRBD1. This CDR3 spans 14 amino acids. CDR1 is SGHAT and CDR2 is FQNNGV in the germline V gene. The V gene end was trimmed by 4 bases and the J gene end by 5 bases; junction bases not matched to a gene: 3. Written as DNA, the CDR3 is TGTGCCAGCAGCTGGACAGGGATAACCGGGGAGCTGTTTTTT. Translation: CASSWTGITGELFF.

The V call is TRBV7-2, the J call TRBJ1-2; D remains ambiguous. CDR3 length: 14 amino acids. The germline V gene has CDR1 SGHTA and CDR2 FQGNSA. The V gene lost 5 bases and the J gene lost 0 bases, with 10 bases spanning the gap. CDR3: CASSRTVSNYGYTF. CDR3 nucleotide sequence: TGTGCCAGCAGCCGGACCGTATCTAACTATGGCTACACCTTC.

The V gene is TRBV18, the J gene TRBJ1-6, with TRBD1 matching 8 bases. The CDR3 has 15 residues. CDR1 is KGHSH and CDR2 is LQKENI in the germline V gene. The J segment lost 5 bases and the V segment lost 5 bases, leaving 5 bases of the junction unmatched. CDR3 region: CASSTDRENNSPLHF. DNA of the CDR3: TGTGCCAGCTCAACGGACAGGGAAAATAATTCACCCCTCCACTTT.

The gene calls are TRBV5-6 and TRBJ1-6; D gene ambiguous. The CDR3 runs to 17 residues. Trimming removed 4 bases from V and 4 bases from J, with 18 bases in between. Germline V gene lookup returns CDR1 SGHDT and CDR2 YYEEEE. CDR3: CASSAGRAGQYNSPLHF. The DNA for the CDR3 is TGTGCCAGCAGCGCGGGTAGGGCAGGCCAATATAATTCACCCCTCCACTTT.

The rearrangement links TRBV28 to TRBJ2-5; a possible D gene is TRBD2 (7 bases). The V end lost 2 bases, the J end lost 5 bases, and 18 bases lay between the germline ends. CDR1 and CDR2 from the germline V gene are MDHEN and SYDVKM. This CDR3 contains 16 residues. The CDR3 reads CASSLGGEGDRETQYF. Here the CDR3 DNA reads TGTGCCAGCAGTTTAGGCGGGGAGGGGGATCGGGAGACCCAGTACTTC.

This chain joins TRBV2 and TRBJ1-3, with D unclear. The CDR3 has 15 residues. Germline loops: CDR1 SNHLY, CDR2 FYNNEI. V lost 6 bases to trimming and J lost 0 bases, with 12 bases between them. The CDR3 protein is CASSLRVSSGNTIYF. The CDR3, as DNA: TGTGCCAGCAGCCTCCGGGTAAGCTCTGGAAACACCATATATTTT. The full variable domain, rest sourced from reference TRBV2 and TRBJ1-3, is EPEVTQTPSHQVTQMGQEVILRCVPISNHLYFYWYRQILGQKVEFLVSFYNNEISEKSEIFDDQFSVERPDGSNFTLKIRSTKLEDSAMYFCASSLRVSSGNTIYFGEGSWLTVV.

This chain connects TRBV19 to TRBJ2-5; TRBD2 matches at 7 bases. This CDR3 has 14 amino acids. Germline V gives CDR1 LNHDA, CDR2 SQIVND (reference sequence). V shed 5 bases and J 4 bases; nucleotides not matched to a gene: 7. The CDR3 here is CASSLAGDGETQYF. The DNA for the CDR3 is TGTGCCAGTAGTTTGGCGGGGGATGGAGAGACCCAGTACTTC.

In its sample, this clone was seen once. The chain has TRBV7-2 and TRBJ2-3; the D gene is possibly TRBD2 (6 bases). Germline V gives CDR1 SGHTA, CDR2 FQGNSA. V was cut by 4 bases and J by 3 bases, with 20 bases left in between. The CDR3 is 17 amino acids. The CDR3 coding sequence is TGTGCCAGCAGCTGGGGGTTGGGCGGGACGTTAACAGATACGCAGTATTTT. Residues: CASSWGLGGTLTDTQYF.

The J gene is TRBJ2-7, the V gene TRBV7-2; D gene unclear. CDR3 size: 15 residues. Germline V gene sequence: CDR1 SGHTA, CDR2 FQGNSA. V was cut by 2 bases and J by 2 bases, with 13 bases left in between. Here the CDR3 DNA reads TGTGCCAGCAGCTTAAGGCGGTCCCTCCCCTACGAGCAGTACTTC. This gives the protein CASSLRRSLPYEQYF. Drawing the rest from reference TRBV7-2 and TRBJ2-7, the complete variable domain is GAGVSQSPSNKVTEKGKDVELRCDPISGHTALYWYRQSLGQGLEFLIYFQGNSAPDKSGLPSDRFSAERTGGSVSTLTIQRTQQEDSAVYLCASSLRRSLPYEQYFGPGTRLTVT.

This clone was seen only once. The chain joins TRBV7-3 to TRBJ2-3; tentative D call: TRBD2 (6 bases). The V and J ends lost 5 bases and 6 bases respectively, with 18 bases between them. Germline values: CDR1 SGHTA, CDR2 FQGTGA. The CDR3 runs to 15 residues. The CDR3, as DNA: TGTGCCAGCAGCCCTGGGACTCCCCGGACGGATACGCAGTATTTT. Amino acids: CASSPGTPRTDTQYF.

The V and J genes are TRBV5-4 and TRBJ1-2; possible D gene TRBD1, 5 bases. This CDR3 has 15 residues. V lost 0 bases and J 2 bases, leaving 11 bases between the germline ends. Germline CDR1 and CDR2: SGHNT and YYREEE (reference sequence). In DNA form, the CDR3 reads TGTGCCAGCAGCTTGGGGCAGGGCCTGAACTATGGCTACACCTTC. It specifies CASSLGQGLNYGYTF. Variable domain in full (rest from reference TRBV5-4 and TRBJ1-2): ETGVTQSPTHLIKTRGQQVTLRCSSQSGHNTVSWYQQALGQGPQFIFQYYREEENGRGNFPPRFSGLQFPNYSSELNVNALELDDSALYLCASSLGQGLNYGYTFGSGTRLTVV.

This clone was observed a single time. The chain has TRBV5-4 and TRBJ2-5; D is possibly TRBD2 (5 bases). V was trimmed by 1 base and J by 4 bases, leaving 14 bases between them. The CDR3 contains 15 residues. Per germline, CDR1 SGHNT and CDR2 YYREEE (reference sequence). The CDR3 spells CASSLRGQRPETQYF. The CDR3 DNA sequence: TGTGCCAGCAGCTTGAGAGGGCAGCGCCCAGAGACCCAGTACTTC.

The CDR3 region is CASSQTGWSVLTF. The CDR3 bases are TGCGCCAGCAGCCAGACAGGGTGGTCCGTCCTGACTTTC. The chain employs TRBV5-1 and TRBJ2-6; 7 bases are a match to TRBD1. The CDR3 runs to 13 residues. Looked up from germline, CDR1 is SGHRS and CDR2 is YFSETQ. With V trimmed by 4 bases and J by 12 bases, 7 bases remained unmatched.

This clone was picked up one time. The V call is TRBV9, the J call TRBJ2-7; a possible D gene is TRBD2 (6 bases). The CDR3 runs to 13 residues. Germline CDR1 reads SGDLS; CDR2 reads YYNGEE. Trimming left V 0 bases short and J 5 bases short, with 9 bases between. CDR3 sequence reads: CASSVAGGNEQYF. The CDR3 coding sequence is TGTGCCAGCAGCGTAGCAGGCGGGAACGAGCAGTACTTC.

V is TRBV5-5 and J is TRBJ2-7; D might be TRBD2 (5 bases). V was shortened by 1 base and J by 4 bases, with 6 bases between the two germline ends. CDR3 length: 12 amino acids. The V gene's germline CDR1 is SGHKS and CDR2 YYEKEE (reference sequence). This CDR3 reads CASSLSGYEQYF. As DNA, the CDR3 is TGTGCCAGCAGCTTGTCGGGGTACGAGCAGTACTTC.

This chain uses TRBV19 with TRBJ1-1; D is perhaps TRBD1 (6 bases). V lost 2 bases to trimming and J lost 5 bases, with 21 bases between them. This CDR3 contains 17 residues. Germline CDR1 LNHDA, CDR2 SQIVND (reference sequence). CDR3 residues: CASSIRPGALGITEAFF. For the CDR3, the DNA is TGTGCCAGTAGTATACGCCCAGGGGCCCTCGGGATAACTGAAGCTTTCTTT.